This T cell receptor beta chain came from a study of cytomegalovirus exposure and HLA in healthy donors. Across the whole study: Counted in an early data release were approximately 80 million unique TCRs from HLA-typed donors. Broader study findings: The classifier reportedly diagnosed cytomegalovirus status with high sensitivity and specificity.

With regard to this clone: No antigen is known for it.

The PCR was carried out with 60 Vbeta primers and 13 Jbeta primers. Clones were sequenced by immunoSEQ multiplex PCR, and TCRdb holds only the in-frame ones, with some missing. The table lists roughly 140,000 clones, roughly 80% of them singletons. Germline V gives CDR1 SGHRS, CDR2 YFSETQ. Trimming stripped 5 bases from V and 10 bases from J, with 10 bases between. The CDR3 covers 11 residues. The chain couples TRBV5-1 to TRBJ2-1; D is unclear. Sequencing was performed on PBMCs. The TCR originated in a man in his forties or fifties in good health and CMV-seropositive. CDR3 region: CASSLGEEQFF. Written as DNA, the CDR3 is TGCGCCAGCAGTCTAGGAGAAGAGCAGTTCTTC.